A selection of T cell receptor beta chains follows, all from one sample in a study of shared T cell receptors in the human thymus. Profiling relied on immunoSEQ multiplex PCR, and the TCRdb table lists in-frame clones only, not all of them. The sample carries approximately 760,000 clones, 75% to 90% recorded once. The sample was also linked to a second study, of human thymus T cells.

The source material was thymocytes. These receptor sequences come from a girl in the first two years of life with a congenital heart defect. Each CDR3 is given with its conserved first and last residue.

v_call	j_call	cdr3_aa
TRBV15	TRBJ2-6	CATSSVRVIGANVLTF
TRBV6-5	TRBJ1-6	CASSVGQDSPLHF
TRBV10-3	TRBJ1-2	CAISPTTGPLNYGYTF
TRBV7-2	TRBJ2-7	CASSFPRGLGTVHEQYF
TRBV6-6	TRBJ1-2	CASSYSTGNYGYTF
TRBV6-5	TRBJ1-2	CASGQGALNEWGYTF
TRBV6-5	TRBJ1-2	CASSYGQQENYGYTF
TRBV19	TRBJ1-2	CASSMRDRGDYGYTF
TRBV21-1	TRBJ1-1	CASSKEYREEEAFF
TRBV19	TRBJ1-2	CASSIYYGGGTGEDGYTF
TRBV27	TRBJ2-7	CASVYRIGGDKKIYEQYF
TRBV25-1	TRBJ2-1	CASSEYTRTNEQFF
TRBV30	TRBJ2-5	CAWRTFGAGGGETQYF
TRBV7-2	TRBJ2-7	CASSSGTGPYEQYF
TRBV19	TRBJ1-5	CASSTSYQTGRPNQPQHF
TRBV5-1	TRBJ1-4	CASSPFPRGNEKLFF
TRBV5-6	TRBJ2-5	CASSPRKGAGEYQETQYF
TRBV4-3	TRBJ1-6	CASSQTGGWGSPLHF
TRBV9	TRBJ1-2	CASGDQDRGASIYGYTF
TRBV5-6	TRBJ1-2	CASSIATQGQGDLNGYTF
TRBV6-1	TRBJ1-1	CATRTWTETNTEAFF
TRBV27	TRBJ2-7	CASSFVSRRGCEQYF
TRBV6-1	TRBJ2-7	CASLSLQGAYEQYF
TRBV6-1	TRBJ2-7	CASSDLQRDSSYEQYF
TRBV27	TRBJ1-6	CASSLAFLSYNSPLHF
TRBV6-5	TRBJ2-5	CASSPCGGSRETQYF
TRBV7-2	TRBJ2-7	CASSLVAGNYEQYF
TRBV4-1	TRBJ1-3	CASSQETAGNTIYF
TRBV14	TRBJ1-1	CASSPLWVARAFF
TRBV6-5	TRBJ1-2	CASSYLRRTGGYGYTF
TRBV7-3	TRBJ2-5	CASSPAGVETQYF
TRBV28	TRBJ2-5	CASSLSGGLAGLGQETQYF
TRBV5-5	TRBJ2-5	CASSPGQEIQETQYF
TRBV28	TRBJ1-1	CASRIDFPSPLNTEAFF
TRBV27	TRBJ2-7	CASSLGTGLTYEQYF
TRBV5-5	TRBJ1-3	CASRGHRGRGGNTIYF
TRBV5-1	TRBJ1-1	CASSFFTGLLNTEAFF
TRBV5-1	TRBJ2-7	CASSLDRPSSYEQYF
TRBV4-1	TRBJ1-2	CASSQDCYRGVGYTF